This T cell receptor beta chain was identified during a study of T cells of healthy individuals. One entry per CDR3 protein results from TCRdb running MiXCR on the 5' RACE reads. The sample has 100,000 or so distinct CDR3 sequences, 17% seen once; the top ten hold 6.2%. This clonotype was seen at least ten times. The V gene end was trimmed by 5 bases and the J gene end by 2 bases; junction bases not matched to a gene: 10. Germline V CDR1 and CDR2: SGHNT, YENEEA. The CDR3 has 16 amino acids. The TCR was taken from a human donor in good health. V and J are TRBV11-3 and TRBJ2-7, with 9 bases lining up with TRBD2. CDR3 DNA: TGTGCCAGCAGCGCGAGCGGGGGGCCGAATCCCTACGAGCAGTACTTC. Translating gives CASSASGGPNPYEQYF.